This is a list of T cell receptor beta chains from one sample in a study of CD8+ T cells in alopecia areata. Sequencing used immunoSEQ multiplex PCR; TCRdb keeps in-frame clones, though not all of them. Of fewer than 150,000 clones in the sample, roughly 66% were seen once. Sequenced material: CD4+ T cells sorted from blood. The receptor source for this set is a human donor in good health. Both conserved end residues are part of each CDR3. A D gene is named only where the DNA matches it firmly. Part of the rows lack a size; the others show once, few, many or a class for expanded clones.

size: -
D: TRBD2
V: TRBV7-9
J: TRBJ2-1
CDR3: CASSTRLAGGKDEQFF
DNA: TGTGCCAGCAGCACCAGACTAGCGGGGGGGAAGGATGAGCAGTTCTTC

size: once
D: -
V: TRBV30
J: TRBJ1-6
CDR3: CAWSWIAARGSPLHF
DNA: TGTGCCTGGAGTTGGATCGCAGCGAGGGGTTCACCCCTCCACTTT

size: -
D: -
V: TRBV6-6
J: TRBJ2-5
CDR3: CASRRDTGQETQYF
DNA: TGTGCCAGCAGGCGGGACACCGGACAAGAGACCCAGTACTTC

size: -
D: -
V: TRBV6-5
J: TRBJ2-3
CDR3: CASSSSEDTQYF
DNA: TGTGCCAGCAGTTCCAGTGAAGATACGCAGTATTTT

size: few
D: -
V: TRBV20-1
J: TRBJ2-7
CDR3: CSAMYYEQYF
DNA: TGCAGTGCTATGTACTACGAGCAGTACTTC

size: -
D: -
V: TRBV9
J: TRBJ2-5
CDR3: CASSVYGGSRNQETQYF
DNA: TGTGCCAGCAGCGTATACGGGGGTTCGAGAAACCAAGAGACCCAGTACTTC

size: few
D: -
V: TRBV2
J: TRBJ1-3
CDR3: CASNRAAGSGNTIYF
DNA: TGTGCCAGCAACCGGGCGGCAGGCTCTGGAAACACCATATATTTT

size: -
D: -
V: TRBV29-1
J: TRBJ1-2
CDR3: CSVEAAGIAYGYTF
DNA: TGCAGCGTTGAAGCAGCCGGGATCGCCTATGGCTACACCTTC

size: -
D: -
V: TRBV18
J: TRBJ1-4
CDR3: CASSLYRAPYEKLFF
DNA: TGTGCCAGCTCACTCTACAGGGCGCCCTATGAAAAACTGTTTTTT

size: -
D: TRBD1
V: TRBV13
J: TRBJ2-2
CDR3: CASSRYRGRSGELFF
DNA: TGTGCCAGCAGCCGTTACAGGGGGCGGAGCGGGGAGCTGTTTTTT

size: -
D: -
V: TRBV29-1
J: TRBJ2-3
CDR3: CSVVGRYTDTQYF
DNA: TGCAGCGTTGTCGGCAGATACACAGATACGCAGTATTTT

size: -
D: -
V: TRBV25-1
J: TRBJ2-3
CDR3: CASSDPGHPTDTQYF
DNA: TGTGCCAGCAGTGATCCGGGACACCCAACGGATACGCAGTATTTT

size: -
D: -
V: TRBV30
J: TRBJ2-7
CDR3: CAWSQGGYEQYF
DNA: TGTGCCTGGAGTCAGGGGGGCTACGAGCAGTACTTC

size: -
D: -
V: TRBV6-5
J: TRBJ1-1
CDR3: CASSELAPPEAFF
DNA: TGTGCCAGCAGTGAACTCGCCCCGCCTGAAGCTTTCTTT

size: -
D: -
V: TRBV4-2
J: TRBJ1-2
CDR3: CASSQDGPGLGYTF
DNA: TGTGCCAGCAGCCAAGATGGGCCGGGTCTTGGCTACACCTTC

size: -
D: -
V: TRBV28
J: TRBJ1-5
CDR3: CASMESGGYNQPQHF
DNA: TGTGCCAGCATGGAGAGCGGGGGGTACAATCAGCCCCAGCATTTT

size: -
D: TRBD1
V: TRBV27
J: TRBJ1-5
CDR3: CASRRTGLSNQPQHF
DNA: TGTGCCAGCAGAAGGACAGGGTTGAGCAATCAGCCCCAGCATTTT

size: -
D: -
V: TRBV9
J: TRBJ2-7
CDR3: CASSTHPDYEQYF
DNA: TGTGCCAGCAGCACACATCCAGACTACGAGCAGTACTTC

size: few
D: -
V: TRBV4-1
J: TRBJ2-1
CDR3: CASSQSGANNEQFF
DNA: TGCGCCAGCAGCCAGTCCGGGGCAAACAATGAGCAGTTCTTC

size: -
D: -
V: TRBV30
J: TRBJ2-3
CDR3: CAWMAGAGPDTQYF
DNA: TGTGCCTGGATGGCTGGGGCGGGCCCAGATACGCAGTATTTT

size: -
D: -
V: TRBV29-1
J: TRBJ2-1
CDR3: CSAQLRTYNEQFF
DNA: TGCAGCGCCCAACTCCGGACCTACAATGAGCAGTTCTTC

size: -
D: -
V: TRBV4-2
J: TRBJ1-4
CDR3: CASSQRVEKLFF
DNA: TGTGCCAGCAGCCAAAGGGTTGAAAAACTGTTTTTT

size: -
D: TRBD1
V: TRBV4-3
J: TRBJ1-2
CDR3: CASSQGRQGPGYTF
DNA: TGCGCCAGCAGCCAAGGAAGACAGGGCCCTGGCTACACCTTC

size: -
D: TRBD2
V: TRBV11-2
J: TRBJ2-7
CDR3: CASSGSGTTLEQYF
DNA: TGTGCCAGCAGCGGGTCCGGGACTACCCTCGAGCAGTACTTC

size: -
D: TRBD2
V: TRBV29-1
J: TRBJ2-1
CDR3: CSVAGTSGGPRNEQFF
DNA: TGCAGCGTAGCAGGGACTAGCGGGGGCCCACGGAATGAGCAGTTCTTC

size: -
D: -
V: TRBV25-1
J: TRBJ2-5
CDR3: CASSEYGRGKGTQYF
DNA: TGTGCCAGCAGTGAATATGGTAGGGGGAAGGGGACCCAGTACTTC

size: few
D: TRBD1
V: TRBV5-4
J: TRBJ2-7
CDR3: CASRNRGKGYEQYF
DNA: TGTGCCAGCAGGAACAGGGGGAAAGGGTACGAGCAGTACTTC

size: -
D: TRBD1
V: TRBV7-6
J: TRBJ2-1
CDR3: CASSSGTAAYNEQFF
DNA: TGTGCCAGCAGCTCCGGGACAGCTGCCTACAATGAGCAGTTCTTC

size: -
D: TRBD1
V: TRBV9
J: TRBJ1-1
CDR3: CASSRIDRDTEAFF
DNA: TGTGCCAGCAGCAGAATCGACAGGGACACTGAAGCTTTCTTT

size: -
D: -
V: TRBV6-4
J: TRBJ2-1
CDR3: CASSAEGGRTEQFF
DNA: TGTGCCAGCAGCGCCGAGGGTGGTCGGACCGAGCAGTTCTTC